The sequence of this TCR beta chain was determined in a study of blood T cell repertoires in COVID-19. Looking at the study overall: Donors in the United States, Italy and Spain gave samples during acute or convalescent COVID-19. Nucleic acid was either cDNA or gDNA, and it came from T cells, B-cell-depleted T cells, or PBMCs.

The CDR3 is made up of 15 amino acids. The V gene lost 4 bases and the J gene lost 6 bases, with 17 bases spanning the gap. Per germline, CDR1 MNHEY and CDR2 SVGAGI. Libraries were prepared by immunoSEQ multiplex PCR; TCRdb keeps only in-frame clonotypes and omits some of them. This table has a few hundred thousand clones, approximately 84% appearing once. This receptor was taken from a woman in her late teens or twenties who had recovered from COVID-19. The sequenced sample consisted of PBMCs or T cells enriched from blood (not recorded which). The chain is built from TRBV6-5 and TRBJ2-3, with TRBD2 as a possible D gene (5 bases). The CDR3 DNA is TGTGCCAGCAGTTGGGCCCGACCCGGACTGGATACGCAGTATTTT. Translation gives CASSWARPGLDTQYF.